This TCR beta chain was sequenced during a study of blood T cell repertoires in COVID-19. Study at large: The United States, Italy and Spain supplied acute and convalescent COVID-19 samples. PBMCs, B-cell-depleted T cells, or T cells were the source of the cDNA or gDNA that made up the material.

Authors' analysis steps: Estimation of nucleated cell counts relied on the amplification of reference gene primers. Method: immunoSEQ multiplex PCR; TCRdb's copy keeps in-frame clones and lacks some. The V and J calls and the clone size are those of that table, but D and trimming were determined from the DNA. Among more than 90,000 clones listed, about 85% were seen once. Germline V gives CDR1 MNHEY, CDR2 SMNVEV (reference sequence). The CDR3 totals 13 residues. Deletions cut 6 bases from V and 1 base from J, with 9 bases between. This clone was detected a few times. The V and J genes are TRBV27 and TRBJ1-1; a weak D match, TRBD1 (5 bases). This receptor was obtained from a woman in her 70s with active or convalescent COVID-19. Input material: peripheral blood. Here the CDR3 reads CASSRVPNTEAFF. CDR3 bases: TGTGCCAGCAGCAGGGTGCCGAACACTGAAGCTTTCTTT.